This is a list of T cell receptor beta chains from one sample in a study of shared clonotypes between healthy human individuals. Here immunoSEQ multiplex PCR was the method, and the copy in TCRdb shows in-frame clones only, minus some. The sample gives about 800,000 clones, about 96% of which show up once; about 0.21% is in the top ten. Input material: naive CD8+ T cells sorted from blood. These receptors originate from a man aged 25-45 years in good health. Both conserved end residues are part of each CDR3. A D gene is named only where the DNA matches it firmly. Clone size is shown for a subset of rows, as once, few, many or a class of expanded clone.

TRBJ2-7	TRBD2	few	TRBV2	TGTGCCGGGGGGGACGAGAGCTCCTACGAGCAGTACTTC	CAGGDESSYEQYF
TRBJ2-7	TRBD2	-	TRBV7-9	TGTGCCAGCAGCTTTTCGCCGGGACTACACTACGAGCAGTACTTC	CASSFSPGLHYEQYF
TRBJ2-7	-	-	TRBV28	TGTGCCAGCAGTTTATCAGGGACCGAGCAGTACTTC	CASSLSGTEQYF
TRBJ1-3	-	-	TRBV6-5	TGTGCCAGCGTGGGGGGATCTGGAAACACCATATATTTT	CASVGGSGNTIYF
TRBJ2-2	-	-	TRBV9	TGTGCCAGCAGCGATAGCGTCAGGGGTCTGACCGGGGAGCTGTTTTTT	CASSDSVRGLTGELFF
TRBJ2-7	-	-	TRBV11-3	TGTGCCAGCAGCGGCCGACAGTCGAACGAGCAGTACTTC	CASSGRQSNEQYF
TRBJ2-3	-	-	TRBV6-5	TGTGCCAGCGGTTTTCCTACATCAGATACGCAGTATTTT	CASGFPTSDTQYF
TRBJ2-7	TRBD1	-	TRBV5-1	TGCGCCAGCAGCCCTCGACAGGGGTCCTACGAGCAGTACTTC	CASSPRQGSYEQYF
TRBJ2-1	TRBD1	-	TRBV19	TGTGCCAGTAGCCAAGAGGAGGGGACAGGCTCATACAATGAGCAGTTCTTC	CASSQEEGTGSYNEQFF
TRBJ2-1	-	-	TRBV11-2	TGTGCCAGCAGCTTAACCAGGGCCCGAGAGCAGTTCTTC	CASSLTRAREQFF
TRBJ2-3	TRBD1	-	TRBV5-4	TGTGCCAGCAGCTTGGAAGGGGGCGCATCAGATACGCAGTATTTT	CASSLEGGASDTQYF
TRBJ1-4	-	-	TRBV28	TGTGCCAGCAGTCCCGGACAGCCTAATGAAAAACTGTTTTTT	CASSPGQPNEKLFF
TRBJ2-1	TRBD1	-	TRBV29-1	TGCAGCGTTGAGACAGGGGAATCCTACAATGAGCAGTTCTTC	CSVETGESYNEQFF
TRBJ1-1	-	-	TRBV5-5	TGTGCCAGCAGCTTGAGTTACACTGAAGCTTTCTTT	CASSLSYTEAFF
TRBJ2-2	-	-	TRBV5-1	TGCGCCAGCAGCTTGGACGGGAGCGACACCGGGGAGCTGTTTTTT	CASSLDGSDTGELFF
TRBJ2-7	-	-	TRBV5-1	TGCGCCAGCAGCTTCCGCGAGGACTACGAGCAGTACTTC	CASSFREDYEQYF
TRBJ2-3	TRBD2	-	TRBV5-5	TGTGCCAGCAGCTCCCCGCGGGGGGATACGCAGTATTTT	CASSSPRGDTQYF
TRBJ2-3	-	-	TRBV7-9	TGTGCCAGCAGCCACCAAAAGGGGAGAAGGTCGGGAGATACGCAGTATTTT	CASSHQKGRRSGDTQYF
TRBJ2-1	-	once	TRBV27	TGTGCCAGCAGTCGCAAATACAATGAGCAGTTCTTC	CASSRKYNEQFF
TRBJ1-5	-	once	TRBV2	TGTGCCAGCAGTGAAGGACAGTTTAGCAATCAGCCCCAGCATTTT	CASSEGQFSNQPQHF
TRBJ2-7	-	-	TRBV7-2	TGTGCCAGCAGCCCCATCGAAGGGCGGGACTCCTACGAGCAGTACTTC	CASSPIEGRDSYEQYF
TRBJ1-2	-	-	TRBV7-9	TGTGCCAGCAGCCCGTTGGGGAGTCCCTATGGCTACACCTTC	CASSPLGSPYGYTF
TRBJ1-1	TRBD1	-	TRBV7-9	TGTGCCAGCAGCTTCCCCGGGACAGGGGTTTCAACTGAAGCTTTCTTT	CASSFPGTGVSTEAFF
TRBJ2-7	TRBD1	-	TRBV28	TGTGCCAGCAGGATTCGACAGGGTACCTACGAGCAGTACTTC	CASRIRQGTYEQYF
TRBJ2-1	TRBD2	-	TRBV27	TGTGCCAGCAGTTCAACGGGGACTAGCGGGAGAGATGAGCAGTTCTTC	CASSSTGTSGRDEQFF
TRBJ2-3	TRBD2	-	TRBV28	TGTGCCAGCAGTTCCCCTTTCCTTTGGCGGGAGAGCACAGATACGCAGTATTTT	CASSSPFLWRESTDTQYF
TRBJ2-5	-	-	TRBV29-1	TGCAGCGTTGTCAGCTCGGCGGGGGAGACCCAGTACTTC	CSVVSSAGETQYF
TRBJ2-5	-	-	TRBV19	TGTGCCAGCCAGGGAGTGGGGACCCAGTACTTC	CASQGVGTQYF
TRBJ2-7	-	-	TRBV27	TGTGCCAGCAGTGTCAGTGTGTCCGAGTTCTACGAGCAGTACTTC	CASSVSVSEFYEQYF
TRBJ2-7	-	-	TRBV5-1	TGCGCCAGCAGCTTGGAGGGGCGGGACTACGAGCAGTACTTC	CASSLEGRDYEQYF
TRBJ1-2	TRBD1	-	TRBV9	TGTGCCAGCAGCGGGTTACCGGGACAGGGGGCGAATGGCTACACCTTC	CASSGLPGQGANGYTF
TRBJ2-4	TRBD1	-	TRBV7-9	TGTGCCAGCAGCTTAGAGGACAGGGGGAACATTCAGTACTTC	CASSLEDRGNIQYF
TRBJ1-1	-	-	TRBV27	TGTGCCAGCAGTTCTGACAGGTTGATGAACACTGAAGCTTTCTTT	CASSSDRLMNTEAFF
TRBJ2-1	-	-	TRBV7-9	TGTGCCAGCCCCCCCGAGAACAGAACGGTCGGAAATGAGCAGTTCTTC	CASPPENRTVGNEQFF
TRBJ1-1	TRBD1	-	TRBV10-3	TGTGCCATCAGGGAAACGGACAGGCCGACTCCGAACACTGAAGCTTTCTTT	CAIRETDRPTPNTEAFF
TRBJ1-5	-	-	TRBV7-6	TGTGCCAGCAGCCTAGAGTATAGCAATCAGCCCCAGCATTTT	CASSLEYSNQPQHF
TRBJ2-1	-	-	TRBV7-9	TGTGCCAGCAGCCCACCGCGGGATGAGCAGTTCTTC	CASSPPRDEQFF
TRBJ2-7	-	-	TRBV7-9	TGTGCCAGCAGCTTAATGCCGGGAGACGAGCAGTACTTC	CASSLMPGDEQYF
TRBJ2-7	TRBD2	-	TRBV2	TGTGCCAGCAGTGTGCTAGCGGGAGATGCGATATCCTACGAGCAGTACTTC	CASSVLAGDAISYEQYF
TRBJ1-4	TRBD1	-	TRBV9	TGTGCCAGCAGCGCGGACCGGGACAGTTCTAATGAAAAACTGTTTTTT	CASSADRDSSNEKLFF
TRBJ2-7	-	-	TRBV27	TGTGCCAGCAGTTTATCGACCACGTACGAGCAGTACTTC	CASSLSTTYEQYF
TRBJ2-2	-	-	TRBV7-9	TGTGCCAGCAGCGGGGGATCCATAGCCGGGGAGCTGTTTTTT	CASSGGSIAGELFF
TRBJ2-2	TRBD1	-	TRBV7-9	TGTGCCAGCAGCCCCTTGGGGGGGACAGGGAAGAACACCGGGGAGCTGTTTTTT	CASSPLGGTGKNTGELFF
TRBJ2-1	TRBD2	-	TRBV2	TGTGCCAGCAGTGATGAAGAGACTAGCTACTACAATGAGCAGTTCTTC	CASSDEETSYYNEQFF
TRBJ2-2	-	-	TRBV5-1	TGCGCCAGCAGCTTGTCGCGGATCACAACCGGGGAGCTGTTTTTT	CASSLSRITTGELFF
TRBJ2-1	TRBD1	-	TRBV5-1	TGCGCCAGCAGCCCACTTGAGAATACAGGGGCCTCCTACAATGAGCAGTTCTTC	CASSPLENTGASYNEQFF
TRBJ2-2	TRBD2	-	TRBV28	TGTGCCAGCAGTTTTCTAGCGGGAGCGACCGGGGAGCTGTTTTTT	CASSFLAGATGELFF
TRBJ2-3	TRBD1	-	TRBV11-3	TGTGCCAGCAGCAGCCGGGACGGACAGGGCTCAGATACGCAGTATTTT	CASSSRDGQGSDTQYF
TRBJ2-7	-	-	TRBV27	TGTGCCAGCAGTTTCGGTGACGAGCAGTACTTC	CASSFGDEQYF
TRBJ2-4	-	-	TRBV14	TGTGCCAGCAGCCCATGGGACCAGTCCTCCAAAAACATTCAGTACTTC	CASSPWDQSSKNIQYF
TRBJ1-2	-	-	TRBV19	TGTGCCAGTAGTATAGATAGCTTCTATGGCTACACCTTC	CASSIDSFYGYTF
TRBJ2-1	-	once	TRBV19	TGTGCCAGTGGGACGGGGAGCCGGGAGCAGTTCTTC	CASGTGSREQFF
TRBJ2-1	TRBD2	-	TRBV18	TGTGCCAGCTCACTCCGAGGACTAGCGGGAGAAAGTGAGCAGTTCTTC	CASSLRGLAGESEQFF
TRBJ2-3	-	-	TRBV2	TGTGCCAGCAGTTATACCACAGATACGCAGTATTTT	CASSYTTDTQYF
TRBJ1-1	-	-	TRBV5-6	TGTGCCAGCAGCTTGTATAAAAATCAGGGCTCTGAAGCTTTCTTT	CASSLYKNQGSEAFF
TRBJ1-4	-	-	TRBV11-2	TGTGCCAGCAGCTTAGTTGACACAGGTCCTGGTAATGAAAAACTGTTTTTT	CASSLVDTGPGNEKLFF
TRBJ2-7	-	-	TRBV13	TGTGCCAGCAGCTTTCAGAACAGCATCTACGAGCAGTACTTC	CASSFQNSIYEQYF